This record looks at one T cell receptor beta chain sequence and its context. What it binds is unknown. Some clones are missing from TCRdb's copy, which holds only in-frame ones; the method was immunoSEQ multiplex PCR. Among tens of thousands of clones, approximately 89% were seen once, and the ten largest hold around 1.4%. This sample is drawn from a study of T cells in narcolepsy. V shed 1 base and J 5 bases; nucleotides not matched to a gene: 10. Per germline, CDR1 MGHRA and CDR2 YSYEKL. The CDR3 extends over 16 amino acids. General observations from the study: No autoreactive T cell clone sequences appeared in some memory CD4+ repertoires.

The source material was CD45RA- memory CD4+ T cells from PBMCs. This sequence joins TRBV4-1 and TRBJ1-1; 7 bases map to TRBD1. This sequence originates from a human donor with narcolepsy. This chain's CDR3 is CASSQGLTGLITEAFF. CDR3 coding DNA: TGCGCCAGCAGCCAAGGTTTGACAGGGTTAATAACTGAAGCTTTCTTT.